This T cell receptor beta chain was identified during a study of blood T cell repertoires in COVID-19. Study information: Collection of acute and convalescent COVID-19 samples took place in the United States, Italy and Spain.

Method: immunoSEQ multiplex PCR; TCRdb's copy keeps in-frame clones and lacks some. The sample lists about 240,000 clones; roughly 90% were seen once. Grouping used clinical history reported by participants in a survey and questionnaire. CDR3 length equals 15 residues. V was clipped by 4 bases and J by 6 bases, with 18 bases between them. The germline V gene has CDR1 LNHDA and CDR2 SQIVND (reference sequence). Sequencing was performed on PBMCs or T cells enriched from blood (not recorded which). This chain connects TRBV19 to TRBJ1-1; TRBD1 is a possible D gene (6 bases). The source of this sequence is a woman in her 30s who had recovered from COVID-19. This CDR3 reads CASSTGVGYTAEAFF. The CDR3, as DNA: TGTGCCAGTAGTACAGGGGTGGGGTATACGGCTGAAGCTTTCTTT.